Below, 15 T cell receptor beta chains from the same sample are listed, as sequenced in a study of vaccination and CD4 T cells after COVID-19. Antigens for these TCRs are unknown. Treatment described: roughly ten-day PBMC culture with coronavirus spike peptide pools or control peptides (ViraFEST assay). Sequence data for DNA of cultured CD4+ T cells were generated by the Oncomine TCR Beta short-read assay. TCRdb re-analysed the PCR reads in MiXCR, keeping a single row per CDR3 protein. The table has approximately 12,000 distinct CDR3 sequences, 38% seen once. The sample consisted of cultured CD4+ T cells from blood. The receptor source for this set is a human donor with COVID-19.

This clonotype was counted only a few times. The genes are TRBV20-1 and TRBJ2-5, with a possible D match to TRBD1 (6 bases). Germline CDR1 and CDR2: DFQATT and SNEGSKA (reference sequence). This CDR3 is built from 12 residues. Trimming took 6 bases from V and 1 from J, leaving 9 bases between them. CDR3 bases: TGCAGTGCGCCCAGGGGCCAAGAGACCCAGTACTTC. This translates into CSAPRGQETQYF.

The CDR3 reads CASSTSLAGSTDTQYF. CDR3 coding DNA: TGTGCCAGCAGCACTAGTCTAGCGGGGAGCACAGATACGCAGTATTTT. The rearrangement joins TRBV9 to TRBJ2-3, with 9 bases lining up with TRBD2. CDR3 length: 16 residues. V gave up 4 bases and J gave up 0 bases; unmatched junction bases: 6. Per the germline V gene, CDR1 is SGDLS and CDR2 is YYNGEE.

This clonotype came up a few times. The chain combines TRBV5-1 with TRBJ1-5, with 7 bases matching TRBD1. V gave up 0 bases and J gave up 6 bases; unmatched junction bases: 6. The CDR3 has 15 amino acids. Germline-derived CDR1 and CDR2 are SGHRS and YFSETQ. CDR3 region: CASSLEGGGGQPQHF. CDR3 sequence (DNA): TGCGCCAGCAGCTTGGAAGGGGGCGGTGGTCAGCCCCAGCATTTT.

CDR3 nucleotide sequence: TGCAGTGTTACCAAGAGAGCGGGAAACACAGATACGCAGTATTTT. This translates into CSVTKRAGNTDTQYF. The chain couples TRBV20-1 to TRBJ2-3; 7 nucleotides align to TRBD2. J lost 2 bases, V lost 7 bases, and 12 bases had no gene match. CDR1 and CDR2 from the germline V gene are DFQATT and SNEGSKA (reference sequence). The CDR3 runs 15 residues.

In this sample, this clonotype turned up a few times. This chain links TRBV7-2 with TRBJ1-2, with 7 bases fitting TRBD1. The germline V gene has CDR1 SGHTA and CDR2 FQGNSA. There are 14 residues in the CDR3. Germline trimming cut 5 bases from V and 3 bases from J; bases unmatched to any gene: 6. The CDR3 protein is CASSDTGTDYGYTF. The CDR3 bases are TGTGCCAGCAGCGATACCGGGACAGACTATGGCTACACCTTC. Using reference TRBV7-2 and TRBJ1-2 for the parts outside the CDR3, the full variable domain is GAGVSQSPSNKVTEKGKDVELRCDPISGHTALYWYRQSLGQGLEFLIYFQGNSAPDKSGLPSDRFSAERTGGSVSTLTIQRTQQEDSAVYLCASSDTGTDYGYTFGSGTRLTVV.

The chain carries TRBV24-1 and TRBJ2-2, with D perhaps TRBD1 (6 bases). This CDR3 is 15 amino acids long. V lost 3 bases, J lost 3 bases, and 10 bases lay in between. Germline values: CDR1 KGHDR, CDR2 SFDVKD. CDR3 amino acids: CATSDGGQYTGELFF. In DNA form, the CDR3 reads TGTGCCACCAGTGATGGCGGACAGTACACCGGGGAGCTGTTTTTT.

This clonotype has only a few counts. CDR3 residues: CASSDTGRRNTEAFF. The CDR3 DNA follows: TGTGCCAGCAGTGACACAGGGAGGAGGAACACTGAAGCTTTCTTT. The chain carries TRBV6-1 and TRBJ1-1, with D possibly TRBD1 on 6 matching bases. The germline V and J ends were trimmed by 3 bases and 1 base, with 12 bases remaining between them. Germline assignment: CDR1 MNHNS and CDR2 SASEGT. This CDR3 has 15 residues.

CDR3 loop: CASKTGSYGYTF. The CDR3 nucleotides are TGTGCCAGCAAGACAGGGAGCTATGGCTACACCTTC. The chain joins TRBV12-3 or TRBV12-4 to TRBJ1-2; 7 positions match TRBD1. V lost 7 bases, J lost 4 bases, and 3 bases stayed unmatched. There are 12 residues in the CDR3.

The chain combines TRBV6-1 with TRBJ2-7; 11 nucleotides align to TRBD2. The CDR3 is 15 amino acids. The V segment lost 8 bases and the J segment 6 bases; nucleotides outside the gene matches: 12. Germline-derived CDR1 and CDR2 are MNHNS and SASEGT. The CDR3 region is CASERLAGGRGEQYF. DNA for the CDR3: TGTGCCAGCGAGAGATTAGCGGGGGGGCGTGGCGAGCAGTACTTC.

The chain joins TRBV20-1 to TRBJ2-7; the D gene is possibly TRBD1 (5 bases). Trimming pared 3 bases from V and 1 base from J, leaving 7 bases between. This CDR3 is 12 amino acids long. Germline CDR1 DFQATT, CDR2 SNEGSKA (reference sequence). The CDR3 sequence: CSARTVSYEQYF. CDR3 DNA: TGCAGTGCTAGGACAGTGTCCTACGAGCAGTACTTC.

This sequence joins TRBV15 and TRBJ2-3; the D call may be TRBD1 or TRBD2 (5 bases each). V was clipped by 3 bases and J by 2 bases, with 12 bases between them. CDR1 is LNHNV and CDR2 is YYDKDF in the germline V gene (reference sequence). There are 15 residues in the CDR3. CDR3 sequence: CATSRSGPITDTQYF. DNA for the CDR3: TGTGCCACCAGCAGGTCGGGACCGATCACAGATACGCAGTATTTT.

The chain joins TRBV20-1 to TRBJ1-5, with D maybe TRBD1 (5 bases). Trimming removed 2 bases from V and 2 bases from J, with 10 bases in between. CDR1 and CDR2 from the germline V gene are DFQATT and SNEGSKA (reference sequence). The length of the CDR3 is 14 residues. CDR3 sequence: CSARRGVRNQPQHF. The CDR3 DNA is TGCAGTGCTAGAAGAGGGGTCCGCAATCAGCCCCAGCATTTT.

This chain uses TRBV7-8 with TRBJ1-2; the D gene is possibly TRBD1 (6 bases). The germline V gene encodes CDR1 SGHVS and CDR2 FQNEAQ. Trimming stripped 6 bases from V and 4 bases from J, with 15 bases between. The CDR3 extends over 14 amino acids. The chain's CDR3 is CASSSTGPSYGYTF. CDR3 nucleotides: TGTGCCAGCAGTTCGACAGGACCTTCCTATGGCTACACCTTC.

This clonotype is medium-sized (0.01 to 0.1%) by share. The chain links TRBV7-9 to TRBJ2-2; TRBD1 might be the D (7 bases). The V gene's germline CDR1 is SEHNR and CDR2 FQNEAQ (reference sequence). V shed 3 bases and J shed 8 bases, with 19 bases lying between them. The CDR3 length is 16 residues. The CDR3 protein is CASSFSRGVLAGELFF. DNA of the CDR3: TGTGCCAGCAGCTTCAGCAGGGGGGTACTGGCTGGGGAGCTGTTTTTT.

This clonotype was seen a handful of times. CDR3 in DNA: TGTGCCACACGAAATGACAGGGGGTTCGACGAGCAGTACTTC. This translates into CATRNDRGFDEQYF. The rearrangement uses TRBV6-1 and TRBJ2-7, with 9 bases matching TRBD1. V lost 10 bases to trimming and J lost 5 bases; unmatched junction nucleotides: 12. This CDR3 is built from 14 residues. CDR1 and CDR2 from the germline V gene are MNHNS and SASEGT.